This is a list of T cell receptor beta chains from one sample in a study of human T cells and chemical hapten exposure. TCRdb re-derived calls from the RACE reads in MiXCR, one entry per CDR3 protein. The repertoire includes roughly 89,000 distinct CDR3 sequences, about a tenth of them detected once, and about 0.95% sits in the top ten. The sequencing used whole blood, collected in connection with sensitization to the hapten diphenylcyclopropenone (DPC). The receptors here all came from a woman in her thirties with alopecia areata. Some clones in this sample may be carry-over from other donors' samples. Each CDR3 is given with its conserved first and last residue. The D gene is left open where the match is weak. The size field reads once, few, many or a size class.

>TRBV7-8|many|TRBD1|TRBJ2-7
CASRAWTGPYEQYF
TGTGCCAGCAGGGCATGGACAGGGCCCTACGAGCAGTACTTC
>TRBV20-1|many|TRBD2|TRBJ2-5
CSAGRAGLAGPKETQYF
TGCAGTGCTGGTAGAGCGGGACTAGCGGGACCTAAAGAGACCCAGTACTTC
>TRBV7-6|many|.|TRBJ2-2
CASSQRQSSNTGELFF
TGTGCCAGCAGCCAGAGACAGAGCTCGAACACCGGGGAGCTGTTTTTT
>TRBV28|few|TRBD1|TRBJ2-7
CASSLTGYEQYF
TGTGCCAGCAGTTTGACAGGGTACGAGCAGTACTTC
>TRBV15|few|.|TRBJ1-1
CATSREGALNTEAFF
TGTGCCACCAGCAGAGAAGGGGCACTGAACACTGAAGCTTTCTTT
>TRBV7-2|few|.|TRBJ1-4
CASSLATTNEKLFF
TGTGCCAGCAGCTTAGCTACAACTAATGAAAAACTGTTTTTT
>TRBV4-2|few|.|TRBJ1-5
CASSQGRGSQPQHF
TGTGCCAGCAGCCAAGGCCGGGGGAGTCAGCCCCAGCATTTT
>TRBV6-1|few|.|TRBJ2-2
CASSERTDYTGELFF
TGTGCCAGCAGTGAAAGGACAGATTACACCGGGGAGCTGTTTTTT
>TRBV7-2|many|TRBD1|TRBJ2-2
CASSLGGGTGNTGELFF
TGTGCCAGCAGCCTGGGGGGCGGGACAGGGAACACCGGGGAGCTGTTTTTT
>TRBV5-1|once|.|TRBJ1-1
CASSLGTAQAFF
TGCGCCAGCAGCTTGGGGACAGCACAAGCTTTCTTT
>TRBV19|many|.|TRBJ2-6
CASTPVGRRGGSGANVLTF
TGTGCCAGTACCCCTGTAGGGAGGAGGGGCGGCTCTGGGGCCAACGTCCTGACTTTC
>TRBV14|few|TRBD1|TRBJ2-7
CASSHRTGWHEQYF
TGTGCCAGCAGCCACCGGACAGGGTGGCACGAGCAGTACTTC
>TRBV18|many|.|TRBJ2-3
CASSPITTDTQYF
TGTGCCAGCTCACCTATTACCACAGATACGCAGTATTTT
>TRBV2|many|TRBD1|TRBJ1-2
CASSEEGTARYTF
TGTGCCAGCAGTGAAGAAGGGACAGCCCGCTACACCTTC